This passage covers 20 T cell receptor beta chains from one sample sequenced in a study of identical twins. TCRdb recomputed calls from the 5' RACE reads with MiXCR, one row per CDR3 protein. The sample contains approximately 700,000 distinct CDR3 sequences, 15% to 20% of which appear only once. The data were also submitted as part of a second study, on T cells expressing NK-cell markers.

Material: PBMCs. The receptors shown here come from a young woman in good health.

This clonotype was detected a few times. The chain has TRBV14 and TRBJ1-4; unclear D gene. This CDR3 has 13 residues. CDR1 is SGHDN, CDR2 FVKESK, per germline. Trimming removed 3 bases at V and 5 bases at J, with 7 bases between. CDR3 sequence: CASSHDTNEKLFF. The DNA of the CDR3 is TGTGCCAGCAGCCACGATACAAATGAAAAACTGTTTTTT.

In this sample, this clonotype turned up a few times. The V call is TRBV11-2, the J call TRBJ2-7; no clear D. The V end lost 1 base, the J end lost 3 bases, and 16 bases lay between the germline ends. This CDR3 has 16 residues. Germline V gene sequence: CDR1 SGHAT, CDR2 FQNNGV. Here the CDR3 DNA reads TGTGCCAGCAGCTTAGTGGCGGAATCGCTCCACTACGAGCAGTACTTC. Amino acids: CASSLVAESLHYEQYF.

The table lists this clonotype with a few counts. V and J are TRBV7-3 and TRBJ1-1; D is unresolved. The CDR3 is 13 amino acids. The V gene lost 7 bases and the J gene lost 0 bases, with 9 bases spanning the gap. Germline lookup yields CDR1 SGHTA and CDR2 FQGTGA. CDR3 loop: CASKKAMNTEAFF. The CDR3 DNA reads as TGTGCCAGCAAAAAAGCGATGAACACTGAAGCTTTCTTT.

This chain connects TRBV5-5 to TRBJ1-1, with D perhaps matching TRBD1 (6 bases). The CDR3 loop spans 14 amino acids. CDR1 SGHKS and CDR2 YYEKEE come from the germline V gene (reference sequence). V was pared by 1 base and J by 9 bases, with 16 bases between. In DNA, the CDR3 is TGTGCCAGCAGCTTGCCTCCCGGGCAGGGGCAAGCTTTCTTT. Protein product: CASSLPPGQGQAFF.

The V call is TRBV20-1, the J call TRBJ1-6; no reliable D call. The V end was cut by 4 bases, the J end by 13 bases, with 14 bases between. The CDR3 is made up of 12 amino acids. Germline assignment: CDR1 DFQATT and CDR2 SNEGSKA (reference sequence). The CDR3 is CSAKQTDLPLHF. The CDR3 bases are TGCAGTGCTAAACAAACTGACTTGCCCCTCCACTTT.

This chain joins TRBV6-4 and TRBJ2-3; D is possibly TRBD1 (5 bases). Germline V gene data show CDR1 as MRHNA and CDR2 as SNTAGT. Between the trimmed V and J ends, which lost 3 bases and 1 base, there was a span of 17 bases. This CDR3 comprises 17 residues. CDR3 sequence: CASSESGHGIGTDTQYF. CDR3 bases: TGTGCCAGCAGTGAGTCAGGGCATGGGATCGGCACAGATACGCAGTATTTT.

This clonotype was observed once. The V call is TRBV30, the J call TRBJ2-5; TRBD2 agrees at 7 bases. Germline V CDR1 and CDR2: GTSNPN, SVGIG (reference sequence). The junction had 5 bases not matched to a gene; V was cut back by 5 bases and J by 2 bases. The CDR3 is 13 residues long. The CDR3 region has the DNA TGTGCCTGGTCGGGAGGTCGACAAGAGACCCAGTACTTC. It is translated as CAWSGGRQETQYF. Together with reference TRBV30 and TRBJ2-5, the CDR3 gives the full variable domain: SQTIHQWPATLVQPVGSPLSLECTVEGTSNPNLYWYRQAAGRGLQLLFYSVGIGQISSEVPQNLSASRPQDRQFILSSKKLLLSDSGFYLCAWSGGRQETQYFGPGTRLLVL.

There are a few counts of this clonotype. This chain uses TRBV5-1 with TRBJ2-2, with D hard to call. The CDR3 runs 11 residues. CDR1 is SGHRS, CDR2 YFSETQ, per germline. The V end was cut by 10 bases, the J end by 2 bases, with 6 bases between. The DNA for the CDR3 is TGCGCCTGCTCTAACACCGGGGAGCTGTTTTTT. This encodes CACSNTGELFF.

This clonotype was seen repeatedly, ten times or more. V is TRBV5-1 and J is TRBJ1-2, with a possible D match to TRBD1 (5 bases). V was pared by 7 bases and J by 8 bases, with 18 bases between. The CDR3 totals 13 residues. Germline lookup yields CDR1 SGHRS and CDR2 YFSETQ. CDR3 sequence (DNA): TGCGCCAGCTCCCAGGGCACCGAGATGGGCTACACCTTC. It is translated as CASSQGTEMGYTF.

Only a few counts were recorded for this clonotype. The CDR3 loop is CASSLTPGIVDEQFF. CDR3 bases: TGTGCCAGCAGTTTAACCCCAGGGATTGTAGATGAGCAGTTCTTC. The chain combines TRBV12-3 or TRBV12-4 with TRBJ2-1; TRBD1 might be the D (5 bases). Trimming took 2 bases from V and 8 from J, leaving 16 bases between them. The CDR3 spans 15 residues.

CDR3 amino acids: CASSPRTGPNTGELFF. In DNA form, the CDR3 reads TGTGCCAGCAGCCCCCGGACAGGGCCGAACACCGGGGAGCTGTTTTTT. The chain links TRBV7-8 to TRBJ2-2; 8 bases fit TRBD1. Germline CDR1 is SGHVS and CDR2 is FQNEAQ. The CDR3 loop spans 16 amino acids. V was clipped by 5 bases and J by 0 bases; unmatched bases: 5. Using reference TRBV7-8 and TRBJ2-2 for the parts outside the CDR3, the full variable domain is GAGVSQSPRYKVAKRGQDVALRCDPISGHVSLFWYQQALGQGPEFLTYFQNEAQLDKSGLPSDRFFAERPEGSVSTLKIQRTQQEDSAVYLCASSPRTGPNTGELFFGEGSRLTVL.

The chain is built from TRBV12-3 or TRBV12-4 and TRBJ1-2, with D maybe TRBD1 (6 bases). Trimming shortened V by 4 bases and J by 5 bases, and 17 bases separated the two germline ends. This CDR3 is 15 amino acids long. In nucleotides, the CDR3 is TGTGCCAGCAGTTCCTACAGGGACCGGTCTTATGGCTACACCTTC. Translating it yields CASSSYRDRSYGYTF.

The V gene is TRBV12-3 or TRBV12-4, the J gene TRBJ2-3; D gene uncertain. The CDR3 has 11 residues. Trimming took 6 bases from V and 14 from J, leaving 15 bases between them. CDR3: CASRTTETVYF. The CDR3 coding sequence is TGTGCCAGCAGAACCACGGAAACGGTGTATTTT.

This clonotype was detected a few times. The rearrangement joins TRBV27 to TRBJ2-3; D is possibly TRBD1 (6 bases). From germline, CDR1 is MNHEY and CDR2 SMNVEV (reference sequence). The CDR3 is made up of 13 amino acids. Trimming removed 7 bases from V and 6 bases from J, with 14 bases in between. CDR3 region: CASKLPGVDTQYF. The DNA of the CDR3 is TGTGCCAGCAAACTGCCAGGGGTGGATACGCAGTATTTT.

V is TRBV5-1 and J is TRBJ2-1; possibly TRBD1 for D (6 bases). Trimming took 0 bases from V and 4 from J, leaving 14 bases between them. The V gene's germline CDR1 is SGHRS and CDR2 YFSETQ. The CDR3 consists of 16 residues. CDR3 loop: CASSLGAGTLYNEQFF. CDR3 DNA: TGCGCCAGCAGCTTGGGGGCCGGGACACTATACAATGAGCAGTTCTTC.

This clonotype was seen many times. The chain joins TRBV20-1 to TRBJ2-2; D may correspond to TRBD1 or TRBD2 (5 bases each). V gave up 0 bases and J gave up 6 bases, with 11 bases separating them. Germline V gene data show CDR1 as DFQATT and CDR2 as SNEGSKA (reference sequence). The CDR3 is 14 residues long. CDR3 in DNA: TGCAGTGCTAGAGAGGGACGGATGGCCGGGGAGCTGTTTTTT. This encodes CSAREGRMAGELFF.

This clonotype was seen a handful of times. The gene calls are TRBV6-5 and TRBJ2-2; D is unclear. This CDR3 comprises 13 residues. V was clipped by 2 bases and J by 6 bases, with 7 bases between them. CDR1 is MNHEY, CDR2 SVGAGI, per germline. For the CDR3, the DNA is TGTGCCAGCAGTTACCTCTTGTCCGGGGAGCTGTTTTTT. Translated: CASSYLLSGELFF.

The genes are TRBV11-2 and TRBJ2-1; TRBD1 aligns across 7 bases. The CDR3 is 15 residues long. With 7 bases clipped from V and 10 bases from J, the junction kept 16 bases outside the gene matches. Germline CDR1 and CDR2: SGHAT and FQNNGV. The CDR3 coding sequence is TGTGCCAGCAACCCTACCGGGACAGAGTTAGCAGAGCAGTTCTTC. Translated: CASNPTGTELAEQFF.

Here the CDR3 reads CASSLQGSADTQYF. CDR3 sequence (DNA): TGCGCCAGCAGCTTGCAGGGGAGCGCAGATACGCAGTATTTT. V usage is TRBV5-1 and J usage is TRBJ2-3, with D possibly matching TRBD1 (6 bases). V was clipped by 1 base and J by 4 bases, with 10 bases between them. The CDR3 has 14 amino acids. In germline, CDR1 is SGHRS, CDR2 YFSETQ.

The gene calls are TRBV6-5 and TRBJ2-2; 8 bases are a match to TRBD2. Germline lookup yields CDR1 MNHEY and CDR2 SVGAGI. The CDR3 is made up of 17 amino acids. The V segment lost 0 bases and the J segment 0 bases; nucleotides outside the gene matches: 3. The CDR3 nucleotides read TGTGCCAGCAGTTACTCTCGGCGGGGGGCGAACACCGGGGAGCTGTTTTTT. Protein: CASSYSRRGANTGELFF.